This T cell receptor beta chain was captured by sequencing in a study of blood T cell repertoires in COVID-19. Study background: The United States, Italy and Spain were the sources of the acute and convalescent COVID-19 samples. Sample material is recorded as cDNA or gDNA derived from T cells, B-cell-depleted T cells, or PBMCs.

The CDR3 is 15 residues long. From germline, CDR1 is LGHNA and CDR2 YSLEER. J gave up 1 base and V 2 bases, and 4 bases lay outside the gene matches. In the study's own analysis: The authors estimated nucleated cell counts from reference gene primer amplification. Repertoires were generated with immunoSEQ multiplex PCR, while TCRdb's copy carries only in-frame clones and drops some. The D gene and trimming were derived from the DNA, and the V and J assignments and clone size from that table. The data show around 50,000 clones, around four fifths seen once. This clonotype was obtained from a human donor in a cohort sampled during active COVID-19. V is TRBV4-3 and J is TRBJ1-2, with 7 bases fitting TRBD1. Sample: peripheral blood. The chain's CDR3 is CASSQSTGSNYGYTF. The CDR3, as DNA: TGCGCCAGCAGCCAATCGACAGGGAGTAACTATGGCTACACCTTC.